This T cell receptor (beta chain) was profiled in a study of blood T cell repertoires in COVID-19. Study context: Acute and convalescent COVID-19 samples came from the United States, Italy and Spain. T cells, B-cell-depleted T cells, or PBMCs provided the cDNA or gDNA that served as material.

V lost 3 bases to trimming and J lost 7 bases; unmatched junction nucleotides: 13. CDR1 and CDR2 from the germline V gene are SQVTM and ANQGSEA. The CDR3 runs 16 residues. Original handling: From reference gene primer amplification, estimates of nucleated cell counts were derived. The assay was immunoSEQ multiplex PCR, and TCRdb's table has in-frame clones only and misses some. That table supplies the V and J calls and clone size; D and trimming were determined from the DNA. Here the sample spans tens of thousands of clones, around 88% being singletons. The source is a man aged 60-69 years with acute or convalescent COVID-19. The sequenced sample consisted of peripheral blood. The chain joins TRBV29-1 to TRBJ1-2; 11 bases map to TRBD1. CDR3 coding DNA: TGCAGCGTTGATAAGGACACCGGACAGGGGGCTTTTGGCTACACCTTC. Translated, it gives CSVDKDTGQGAFGYTF.